What follows are 27 T cell receptor beta chains derived from one specimen sequenced in a study of CD8 T cells in ankylosing spondylitis. Study conclusions and caveats: Ankylosing spondylitis blood appeared to carry a characteristic TCR beta motif of under ten highly homologous variants.

Via MiXCR, TCRdb re-called the 5' RACE reads, giving one row per CDR3 protein. Of about 540,000 distinct CDR3 sequences in the sample, approximately 11% were seen once. These TCRs are of unknown antigen specificity. Sequencing was done on a sample of blood, either unsorted or a sorted T cell fraction (not recorded which). The source of these receptors is a male donor with ankylosing spondylitis.

This clonotype was recorded at least ten times. This rearrangement joins TRBV6-2 or TRBV6-3 to TRBJ2-1; D gene ambiguous. Germline-derived CDR1 and CDR2 are MNHEY and SVGEGT. With 6 bases removed from V and 0 bases from J, the gap between germline ends came to 6 bases. The CDR3 is 13 residues long. The CDR3 spells CASSPLSYNEQFF. CDR3 bases: TGTGCCAGCAGCCCCCTCTCCTACAATGAGCAGTTCTTC.

This chain uses TRBV20-1 with TRBJ2-1; 10 nucleotides line up with TRBD2. Germline V CDR1 and CDR2: DFQATT, SNEGSKA (reference sequence). CDR3 length equals 15 residues. V lost 6 bases, J lost 8 bases, and 13 bases stayed unmatched. CDR3 region: CSADPPLAGTYEQFF. The CDR3 DNA reads as TGCAGTGCCGACCCTCCACTAGCGGGAACCTATGAGCAGTTCTTC.

V is TRBV12-3 or TRBV12-4 and J is TRBJ2-2; the D is unclear. CDR3 length: 15 amino acids. Trimming removed 1 base at V and 3 bases at J, with 9 bases between. Written as DNA, the CDR3 is TGTGCCAGCAGTTTAGAAGTCAGACACACCGGGGAGCTGTTTTTT. Its translation is CASSLEVRHTGELFF.

This clonotype was recorded many times. The chain links TRBV7-2 to TRBJ2-1, with D perhaps TRBD1 (6 bases). Germline CDR1 and CDR2: SGHTA and FQGNSA. The CDR3 is made up of 14 amino acids. V lost 6 bases to trimming and J lost 4 bases, with 13 bases between them. The CDR3 DNA is TGTGCCAGCAGTCCAGGGGAGACATACAATGAGCAGTTCTTC. Translated, it gives CASSPGETYNEQFF. Full variable domain (rest looked up from reference TRBV7-2 and TRBJ2-1): GAGVSQSPSNKVTEKGKDVELRCDPISGHTALYWYRQSLGQGLEFLIYFQGNSAPDKSGLPSDRFSAERTGGSVSTLTIQRTQQEDSAVYLCASSPGETYNEQFFGPGTRLTVL.

The chain employs TRBV4-1 and TRBJ2-3; no clear D. V gave up 0 bases and J gave up 4 bases, with 8 bases separating them. Per the germline V gene, CDR1 is MGHRA and CDR2 is YSYEKL. There are 14 residues in the CDR3. The CDR3 here is CASSQDWLADTQYF. The CDR3 DNA is TGCGCCAGCAGCCAAGATTGGCTAGCAGATACGCAGTATTTT.

J is TRBJ2-7 and V is TRBV20-1; D is perhaps TRBD1 (5 bases). The CDR3 consists of 13 residues. The germline CDR1 and CDR2 sequences are DFQATT and SNEGSKA (reference sequence). V was pared by 0 bases and J by 5 bases, with 11 bases between. The CDR3 bases are TGCAGTGCTAGAGATGTCCTCAGGGACGAGCAGTACTTC. Encoded protein: CSARDVLRDEQYF.

This clonotype has only a few counts. The chain joins TRBV6-5 to TRBJ1-1, with D tentatively TRBD1 (5 bases). V was shortened by 4 bases and J by 4 bases, with 16 bases between the two germline ends. The CDR3 consists of 15 residues. In germline, CDR1 is MNHEY, CDR2 SVGAGI. The CDR3 bases are TGTGCCAGCAGTTCCTCCGAGGGCAGGGTCACTGAAGCTTTCTTT. This gives the protein CASSSSEGRVTEAFF.

This clonotype has ten or more counts. This chain uses TRBV11-1 with TRBJ2-7; no clear D gene. V lost 5 bases, J lost 2 bases, and 10 bases lay in between. The CDR3 has 13 amino acids. CDR1 is SGHAT and CDR2 is FQDESV in the germline V gene (reference sequence). The CDR3 sequence is CASSLGRTYEQYF. CDR3 bases: TGTGCCAGCAGCCTCGGACGTACCTACGAGCAGTACTTC.

This clonotype was found many times. The rearrangement links TRBV11-2 to TRBJ2-1; D is ambiguous. This CDR3 spans 14 amino acids. The germline V and J ends were trimmed by 0 bases and 6 bases, with 9 bases remaining between them. The germline CDR1 and CDR2 sequences are SGHAT and FQNNGV. In DNA, the CDR3 is TGTGCCAGCAGCTTAGATAGGGCCAGCAATGAGCAGTTCTTC. This translates into CASSLDRASNEQFF.

The V call is TRBV25-1, the J call TRBJ2-3; the match to TRBD1 covers 8 bases. Trimming at V came to 8 bases and at J to 4 bases, leaving 11 bases not matched to a gene. From germline, CDR1 is MGHDK and CDR2 SYGVNS. The CDR3 is 15 residues long. The CDR3 coding sequence is TGTGCCAGCGGGGAAGGACAGGGAAACGCAGATACGCAGTATTTT. Its protein is CASGEGQGNADTQYF. The full variable domain, its missing parts supplied by reference TRBV25-1 and TRBJ2-3, is EADIYQTPRYLVIGTGKKITLECSQTMGHDKMYWYQQDPGMELHLIHYSYGVNSTEKGDLSSESTVSRIRTEHFPLTLESARPSHTSQYLCASGEGQGNADTQYFGPGTRLTVL.

This clonotype turned up a few times. The V and J genes are TRBV12-3 or TRBV12-4 and TRBJ2-7; TRBD2 might be the D (6 bases). The V end was cut by 1 base, the J end by 3 bases, with 13 bases between. The CDR3 has 15 amino acids. CDR3 in amino acids: CASSLGRELGYEQYF. CDR3 nucleotide sequence: TGTGCCAGCAGTTTAGGACGGGAGCTTGGCTACGAGCAGTACTTC.

This clonotype came up many times. The chain links TRBV7-2 to TRBJ2-1, with TRBD2 identical over 12 bases. Germline V lookup: CDR1 SGHTA, CDR2 FQGNSA. V lost 8 bases, J lost 9 bases, and 5 bases stayed unmatched. The CDR3 sequence is 13 residues long. The chain's CDR3 is CASSTSGGVEQFF. DNA for the CDR3: TGTGCCAGCTCGACTAGCGGGGGTGTTGAGCAGTTCTTC.

The rearrangement links TRBV14 to TRBJ2-7; 8 bases match TRBD2. With V trimmed by 8 bases and J by 2 bases, 8 bases remained unmatched. The CDR3 consists of 14 residues. Germline V gene sequence: CDR1 SGHDN, CDR2 FVKESK. CDR3 coding DNA: TGTGCCAGCCGCCCTACTAGCGGCCCCTACGAGCAGTACTTC. It codes for CASRPTSGPYEQYF.

For this clonotype: A clone one base away is much larger, so this may be a read error. The rearrangement joins TRBV5-1 to TRBJ1-2; no clear D. This CDR3 has 12 residues. V dropped 0 bases and J dropped 5 bases, with 5 bases sitting between them. CDR1 and CDR2 (germline): SGHRS, YFSETQ. CDR3 sequence: CASSLERYGYTF. CDR3 sequence (DNA): TGCGCCAGCAGCTTGGAACGGTATGGCTACACCTTC.

This clonotype showed up many times. The gene calls are TRBV4-1 and TRBJ1-2; D is unclear. Trimming shortened V by 1 base and J by 8 bases, and 20 bases separated the two germline ends. From germline, CDR1 is MGHRA and CDR2 YSYEKL. The CDR3 covers 16 residues. The CDR3 protein is CASSQVPRVREYGYTF. Written as DNA, the CDR3 is TGCGCCAGCAGCCAAGTCCCACGTGTTAGGGAATACGGCTACACCTTC.

The chain employs TRBV7-2 and TRBJ2-5, with D tentatively TRBD1 (6 bases). CDR1 SGHTA and CDR2 FQGNSA come from the germline V gene. The ends were cut back, 8 bases at V and 3 bases at J, with 19 bases in the middle. There are 15 residues in the CDR3. CDR3 amino acids: CASGAVVGAEETQYF. DNA for the CDR3: TGTGCCAGCGGGGCTGTGGTGGGGGCTGAAGAGACCCAGTACTTC.

The genes are TRBV4-2 and TRBJ2-3; the match to TRBD2 covers 10 bases. CDR3 length: 20 amino acids. V was clipped by 0 bases and J by 1 base; unmatched bases: 13. The germline V gene has CDR1 LGHNA and CDR2 YNFKEQ. The CDR3 DNA sequence: TGTGCCAGCAGCCAAGATCCTGGACTAGCGGCCACAGTGGGCACAGATACGCAGTATTTT. As protein: CASSQDPGLAATVGTDTQYF.

The rearrangement joins TRBV10-3 to TRBJ2-1; D gene ambiguous. The CDR3 is 12 amino acids. The V gene's germline CDR1 is ENHRY and CDR2 SYGVKD. The V end lost 2 bases, the J end lost 5 bases, and 4 bases lay between the germline ends. The CDR3 coding sequence is TGTGCCATCAGTGAGAGGGACAATGAGCAGTTCTTC. Protein: CAISERDNEQFF.

This clonotype was detected a few times. The chain has TRBV6-5 and TRBJ2-2, with 8 bases that match TRBD1. The CDR3 consists of 14 residues. The germline V gene has CDR1 MNHEY and CDR2 SVGAGI. Trimming took 4 bases from V and 4 from J; bases not matched to a gene: 2. CDR3 coding DNA: TGTGCCAGCAGTTGGGACAGGACCACCGGGGAGCTGTTTTTT. This codes for CASSWDRTTGELFF.

The chain links TRBV3-1 to TRBJ2-3, with 7 bases identical to TRBD2. Unmatched junction bases numbered 8, after V lost 3 bases and J lost 2 bases. The CDR3 has 16 amino acids. Per germline, CDR1 LGHDT and CDR2 YNNKEL (reference sequence). CDR3 protein: CASSQYGLADTDTQYF. The DNA for the CDR3 is TGTGCCAGCAGCCAGTATGGGCTAGCGGACACAGATACGCAGTATTTT.

This clonotype was seen ten or more times. The chain recombines TRBV29-1 with TRBJ2-1; 7 bases agree with TRBD2. The CDR3 runs to 17 residues. Germline V gene lookup returns CDR1 SQVTM and CDR2 ANQGSEA. V gave up 3 bases and J gave up 2 bases; unmatched junction bases: 13. The CDR3 loop is CSVDGLSVGLPYNEQFF. The CDR3 DNA reads TGCAGCGTTGACGGCCTTTCCGTGGGACTACCCTACAATGAGCAGTTCTTC.

This clonotype was found many times. This chain joins TRBV20-1 and TRBJ1-4; possibly TRBD1 for D (5 bases). The V end was cut by 5 bases, the J end by 4 bases, with 14 bases between. The CDR3 extends over 14 amino acids. The germline V gene encodes CDR1 DFQATT and CDR2 SNEGSKA (reference sequence). CDR3 nucleotides: TGCAGTGCTTATCGTTGGGACGGTAATGAAAAACTGTTTTTT. Its protein product is CSAYRWDGNEKLFF.

The chain carries TRBV11-3 and TRBJ2-2; 9 nucleotides line up with TRBD2. Unmatched junction bases numbered 4, after V lost 6 bases and J lost 2 bases. This CDR3 contains 15 residues. CDR1 is SGHNT, CDR2 YENEEA, per germline. The CDR3 region is CASRWTSVNTGELFF. The CDR3 bases are TGTGCCAGCAGGTGGACTAGCGTTAACACCGGGGAGCTGTTTTTT.

The J gene is TRBJ2-3, the V gene TRBV5-1, with D hard to call. Deletions cut 0 bases from V and 6 bases from J, with 5 bases between. From germline, CDR1 is SGHRS and CDR2 YFSETQ. There are 12 residues in the CDR3. The CDR3 loop reads CASSLERDTQYF. Written as DNA, the CDR3 is TGCGCCAGCAGCTTGGAGCGCGATACGCAGTATTTT.

This rearrangement joins TRBV5-6 to TRBJ2-7; TRBD2 is a possible D gene (5 bases). The germline V and J ends were trimmed by 4 bases and 0 bases, with 14 bases remaining between them. The CDR3 runs to 15 residues. The V gene's germline CDR1 is SGHDT and CDR2 YYEEEE. This CDR3 reads CASSPEGPSSYEQYV. The CDR3 DNA reads TGTGCCAGCAGCCCCGAGGGCCCCAGCTCCTACGAGCAGTACGTC.

The chain joins TRBV25-1 to TRBJ2-5, with D tentatively TRBD2 (7 bases). The germline V gene has CDR1 MGHDK and CDR2 SYGVNS. The CDR3 loop spans 15 amino acids. The V end was cut by 10 bases, the J end by 0 bases, with 18 bases between. The CDR3 reads CATSAAGAYQETQYF. Written as DNA, the CDR3 is TGTGCCACCTCGGCGGCGGGGGCGTACCAAGAGACCCAGTACTTC.

This clonotype was picked up many times. The rearrangement links TRBV27 to TRBJ2-1, with D maybe TRBD1 (5 bases). The CDR3 totals 14 residues. CDR1 and CDR2 (germline): MNHEY, SMNVEV (reference sequence). Trimming pared 7 bases from V and 4 bases from J, leaving 14 bases between. The CDR3 protein is CASTPGAGYNEQFF. The CDR3 bases are TGTGCCAGCACCCCTGGGGCAGGTTACAATGAGCAGTTCTTC.